This T cell receptor (beta chain) was captured in a study of early T cells in non-severe SARS-CoV-2 infection. This CDR3 has 15 residues. V shed 8 bases and J shed 3 bases, with 19 bases lying between them. Germline CDR1 reads GTSNPN; CDR2 reads SVGIG (reference sequence). TCRdb analysed the 5' RACE reads with MiXCR anew, one entry per CDR3 protein. The sample shows approximately 77,000 distinct CDR3 sequences, approximately 5% of them seen only once. The TCR sequence derives from an adult who was a healthcare worker with PCR-confirmed SARS-CoV-2 infection or an uninfected control (not recorded which). The sequenced sample was whole blood, obtained at baseline. The chain employs TRBV30 and TRBJ1-4; D not certain. CDR3 region: CAAGTSGLANEKLFF. DNA for the CDR3: TGTGCCGCTGGAACGTCTGGGCTTGCTAATGAAAAACTGTTTTTT.